One sample yielded the 14 T cell receptor beta chains listed below, sequenced in a study of blood T cell repertoires in COVID-19. The assay was immunoSEQ multiplex PCR, and TCRdb's table has in-frame clones only and misses some. The sample has over 15,000 clones; roughly 87% are singletons. The specimen sequenced was peripheral blood. All receptors come from a man aged 80 or over with acute or convalescent COVID-19.

This clone came up once. This rearrangement joins TRBV5-1 to TRBJ1-4; D call uncertain. Between the trimmed V and J ends, which lost 2 bases and 6 bases, there was a span of 8 bases. This CDR3 is 13 amino acids long. Germline V gives CDR1 SGHRS, CDR2 YFSETQ. CDR3 amino acids: CASSFDNDEKLFF. The CDR3 nucleotides are TGCGCCAGCAGCTTTGACAACGATGAAAAACTGTTTTTT. The variable domain in full, with the rest retrieved from reference TRBV5-1 and TRBJ1-4, is KAGVTQTPRYLIKTRGQQVTLSCSPISGHRSVSWYQQTPGQGLQFLFEYFSETQRNKGNFPGRFSGRQFSNSRSEMNVSTLELGDSALYLCASSFDNDEKLFFGSGTQLSVL.

The V and J genes are TRBV3-1 (or the pseudogene TRBV3-2) and TRBJ2-1; tentatively, D is TRBD2 (6 bases). The germline V gene encodes CDR1 LGHDT and CDR2 YNNKEL (reference sequence). The CDR3 sequence is 15 residues long. V gave up 4 bases and J gave up 0 bases, with 10 bases separating them. The CDR3 nucleotides are TGTGCCAGCAGCCTCGGACTATTCTCCTACAATGAGCAGTTCTTC. Its translation is CASSLGLFSYNEQFF.

The chain carries TRBV27 and TRBJ1-1; no clear D gene. Trimming took off 1 base at V and 0 bases at J, with 15 bases between the two ends. There are 17 residues in the CDR3. Germline values: CDR1 MNHEY, CDR2 SMNVEV (reference sequence). CDR3 sequence: CASSLFFGGRMNTEAFF. The CDR3 coding sequence is TGTGCCAGCAGTTTATTCTTTGGAGGGAGAATGAACACTGAAGCTTTCTTT.

The rearrangement joins TRBV6-5 to TRBJ2-5; 10 positions agree with TRBD1. Germline V gives CDR1 MNHEY, CDR2 SVGAGI. This CDR3 region has 15 residues. Trimming at V came to 4 bases and at J to 6 bases, leaving 8 bases not matched to a gene. CDR3 sequence (DNA): TGTGCCAGCAGTTCTGCCGGGACAGGGGTTAAGACCCAGTACTTC. Amino acid sequence: CASSSAGTGVKTQYF.

This chain links TRBV18 with TRBJ1-6; 9 bases match TRBD1. The CDR3 has 14 amino acids. Germline loops: CDR1 KGHSH, CDR2 LQKENI. V lost 4 bases to trimming and J lost 8 bases; unmatched junction nucleotides: 3. The CDR3 nucleotides read TGTGCCAGCTCACGACAGGGGGGGGATTCACCCCTCCACTTT. Its translation: CASSRQGGDSPLHF.

This sequence joins TRBV18 and TRBJ1-5; D unresolved. V was shortened by 1 base and J by 1 base, with 11 bases between the two germline ends. CDR1 and CDR2 (germline): KGHSH, LQKENI. The CDR3 sequence is 16 residues long. CDR3 sequence (DNA): TGTGCCAGCTCACCACAGGGAGGGCAGAGCAATCAGCCCCAGCATTTT. Protein sequence: CASSPQGGQSNQPQHF.

CDR3 loop: CASSETSGRASEQYF. The CDR3 DNA follows: TGTGCCAGCAGTGAGACTAGCGGGAGGGCCTCCGAGCAGTACTTC. This rearrangement joins TRBV25-1 to TRBJ2-7; 14 bases map to TRBD2. Trimming took 3 bases from V and 6 from J; bases not matched to a gene: 4. The V gene's germline CDR1 is MGHDK and CDR2 SYGVNS. This CDR3 has 15 residues.

The chain employs TRBV9 and TRBJ2-2; weak D call: TRBD1 (5 bases). Germline V gives CDR1 SGDLS, CDR2 YYNGEE. Trimming left V 4 bases short and J 6 bases short, with 19 bases between. There are 16 residues in the CDR3. CDR3 region: CASSPHPGLLAGELFF. The CDR3 bases are TGTGCCAGCAGCCCTCACCCAGGGTTGCTTGCCGGGGAGCTGTTTTTT. Full variable domain (missing parts from reference TRBV9 and TRBJ2-2): DSGVTQTPKHLITATGQRVTLRCSPRSGDLSVYWYQQSLDQGLQFLIQYYNGEERAKGNILERFSAQQFPDLHSELNLSSLELGDSALYFCASSPHPGLLAGELFFGEGSRLTVL.

The gene calls are TRBV19 and TRBJ1-1, with TRBD1 identical over 10 bases. Germline lookup yields CDR1 LNHDA and CDR2 SQIVND (reference sequence). This CDR3 comprises 14 residues. V shed 5 bases and J 3 bases; nucleotides not matched to a gene: 3. CDR3: CASSSDRGDTEAFF. CDR3 in DNA: TGTGCCAGTAGTTCGGACAGGGGGGACACTGAAGCTTTCTTT.

The CDR3 DNA reads as TGTGCCAGCAGCCAGAGGGTCCCGGGACAGAACACCGGGGAGCTGTTTTTT. Translated: CASSQRVPGQNTGELFF. The chain links TRBV14 to TRBJ2-2; TRBD1 is a possible D gene (6 bases). Per the germline V gene, CDR1 is SGHDN and CDR2 is FVKESK. Trimming removed 3 bases from V and 1 base from J, with 15 bases in between. The CDR3 is made up of 17 amino acids.

This clone was counted only a few times. The genes are TRBV5-5 and TRBJ2-1, with 8 bases that match TRBD1. Germline values: CDR1 SGHKS, CDR2 YYEKEE (reference sequence). This CDR3 contains 17 residues. V lost 0 bases, J lost 0 bases, and 5 bases stayed unmatched. DNA for the CDR3: TGTGCCAGCAGCTTGGGGCAGGGGGCGAGCTCCTACAATGAGCAGTTCTTC. Translating gives CASSLGQGASSYNEQFF.

The chain links TRBV2 to TRBJ2-2; 10 positions match TRBD2. Germline V CDR1 and CDR2: SNHLY, FYNNEI. There are 15 residues in the CDR3. The junction had 7 bases not matched to a gene; V was cut back by 6 bases and J by 6 bases. CDR3: CASRPQTSGAGELFF. CDR3 bases: TGTGCCAGCAGACCCCAAACTAGCGGGGCCGGGGAGCTGTTTTTT.

The J gene is TRBJ2-1, the V gene TRBV30; 7 bases are a match to TRBD1. CDR1 and CDR2 from the germline V gene are GTSNPN and SVGIG (reference sequence). This CDR3 is 18 amino acids long. The trim removed 3 bases at V and 5 bases at J, leaving 19 bases unmatched. The CDR3 sequence: CAWSLELTGWVGHNEQFF. Here the CDR3 DNA reads TGTGCCTGGAGCCTGGAACTGACAGGGTGGGTGGGCCACAATGAGCAGTTCTTC.

The chain combines TRBV3-1 (or the pseudogene TRBV3-2) with TRBJ2-1; 8 bases are shared with TRBD1. V lost 4 bases, J lost 9 bases, and 2 bases stayed unmatched. There are 12 residues in the CDR3. CDR1 is LGHDT and CDR2 is YNNKEL in the germline V gene (reference sequence). CDR3 bases: TGTGCCAGCAGCCGGACAGGGCCTGAGCAGTTCTTC. Translating it yields CASSRTGPEQFF.